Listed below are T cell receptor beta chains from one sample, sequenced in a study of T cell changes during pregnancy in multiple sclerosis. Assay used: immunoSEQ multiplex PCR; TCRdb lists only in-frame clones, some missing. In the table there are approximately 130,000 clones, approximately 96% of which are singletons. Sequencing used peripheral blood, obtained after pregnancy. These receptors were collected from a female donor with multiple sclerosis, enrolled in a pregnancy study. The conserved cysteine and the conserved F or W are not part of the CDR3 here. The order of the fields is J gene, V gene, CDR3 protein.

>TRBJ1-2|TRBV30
AWSVHLGTTMGYT
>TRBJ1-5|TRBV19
ASRSGTRGNQPQH
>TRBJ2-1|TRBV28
AITDRGIYNEQF
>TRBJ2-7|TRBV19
ASGTGAYEQY
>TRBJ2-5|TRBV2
ASRLSGETQY
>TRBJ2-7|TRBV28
ASTRAGQVYEQY
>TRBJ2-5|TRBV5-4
ASSPGTSGRDQETQY
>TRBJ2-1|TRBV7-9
ASSLNSGSVDEQF
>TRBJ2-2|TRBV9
ASSVEPAGDLGELF
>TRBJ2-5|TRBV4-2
ASSPGTSLETQY
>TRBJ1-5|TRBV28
ASSPLTGGVQPQH
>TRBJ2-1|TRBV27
ASLGQSTF
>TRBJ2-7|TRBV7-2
ASSLVTSAYEQY
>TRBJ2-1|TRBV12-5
ASGLSGVDEQF
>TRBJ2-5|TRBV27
ASSSRAGGETQY
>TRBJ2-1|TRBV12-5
ASGLGLRTGYNEQF
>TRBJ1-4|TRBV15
ATSRGQGAKLF
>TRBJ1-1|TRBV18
ASSPDRVGVNTEAF
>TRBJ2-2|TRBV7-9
ASSLRSGRYYGELF
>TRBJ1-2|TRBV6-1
ASSEALRGDGYGYT
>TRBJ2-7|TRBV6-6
ASSYSIRSSSYEQY
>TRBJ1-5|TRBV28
ASSAGVNQPQH
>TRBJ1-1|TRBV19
ASSISMNTEAF
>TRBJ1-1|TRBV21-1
ASSKRQGHTEAF
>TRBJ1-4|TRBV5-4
ASSSRQGTEKLF
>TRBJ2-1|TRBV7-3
ASSKSGSSYNEQF
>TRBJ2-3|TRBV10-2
ASRPGILAGATDTQY
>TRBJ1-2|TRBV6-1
AILRDRGGYGYT
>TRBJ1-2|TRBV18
ASSPLQGTSPYGYT
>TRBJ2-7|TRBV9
ASSVGDLAGVEQY
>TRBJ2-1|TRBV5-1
ASSLARGGRLSSYNEQF
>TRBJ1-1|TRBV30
AWSHSNTEAF
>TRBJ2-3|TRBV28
ASSQTTGHTDTQY
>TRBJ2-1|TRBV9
ASSDGGQGWDEQF
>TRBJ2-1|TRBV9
ASSQGQFGYNEQF